What follows are 15 T cell receptor beta chains derived from one specimen sequenced in a study of T-cell reconstitution after alpha-beta-depleted transplantation in children. Construction of the TCRbeta library involved unique molecular identifiers. TCRdb independently ran MiXCR on the PCR reads; one entry per CDR3 protein. Of 100,000 or so distinct CDR3 sequences listed, 9.5% to 15% were seen once; the top ten hold 11% to 15%. Sequencing used PBMCs from the stem cell graft donor, obtained from the stem cell graft. Receptors were obtained from a human donor who donated a stem cell graft to a child with inherited bone marrow failure.

This clonotype was seen repeatedly, ten times or more. V and J are TRBV4-3 and TRBJ1-3; no clear D gene. V was trimmed by 1 base and J by 2 bases, leaving 3 bases between them. The germline V gene encodes CDR1 LGHNA and CDR2 YSLEER. The CDR3 spans 13 residues. The CDR3 loop is CASSQGPGNTIYF. In DNA form, the CDR3 reads TGCGCCAGCAGCCAAGGGCCTGGAAACACCATATATTTT.

The chain couples TRBV27 to TRBJ1-2, with unresolved D. This CDR3 comprises 11 residues. Trimming cost V 8 bases and J 12 bases, with 16 bases left between them. The germline CDR1 and CDR2 sequences are MNHEY and SMNVEV (reference sequence). Here the CDR3 reads CASPRPPADTF. As DNA, the CDR3 is TGTGCCAGCCCGCGGCCACCGGCGGACACCTTC.

This clonotype showed up many times. The rearrangement links TRBV12-3 or TRBV12-4 to TRBJ1-1, with TRBD1 matching over 9 bases. J gave up 4 bases and V 9 bases, and 12 bases lay outside the gene matches. The CDR3 sequence is 15 residues long. CDR3 coding DNA: TGTGCCAGTCTTGACAGGGGGGTTCTCGGCACTGAAGCTTTCTTT. Protein: CASLDRGVLGTEAFF.

The sample holds many counts of this clonotype. The V call is TRBV15, the J call TRBJ2-7, with a possible D match to TRBD1 (6 bases). This CDR3 is built from 13 residues. Germline values: CDR1 LNHNV, CDR2 YYDKDF (reference sequence). V gave up 6 bases and J gave up 1 base, with 10 bases separating them. For the CDR3, the DNA is TGTGCCACCAGGTGGGGGCCGTCCTACGAGCAGTACTTC. It is translated as CATRWGPSYEQYF.

This clonotype occurred many times. The chain has TRBV27 and TRBJ2-2; D tentatively reads TRBD1 or TRBD2 (5 bases each). The CDR3 totals 18 residues. Germline loops: CDR1 MNHEY, CDR2 SMNVEV (reference sequence). The ends were cut back, 3 bases at V and 1 base at J, with 18 bases in the middle. CDR3 region: CASSLPFPGTLNTGELFF. The CDR3 bases are TGTGCCAGCAGTTTGCCCTTCCCCGGGACCTTGAACACCGGGGAGCTGTTTTTT.

This clonotype was seen at least ten times. This chain links TRBV7-9 with TRBJ2-3; the D gene is possibly TRBD2 (6 bases). The length of the CDR3 is 15 residues. Trimming shortened V by 5 bases and J by 1 base, and 13 bases separated the two germline ends. CDR1 and CDR2 (germline): SEHNR, FQNEAQ (reference sequence). CDR3 bases: TGTGCCAGCAGCCCGGGACTCCGAGGCACAGATACGCAGTATTTT. This encodes CASSPGLRGTDTQYF.

This clonotype has just a few counts. V is TRBV19 and J is TRBJ1-2; D remains ambiguous. This CDR3 region has 12 residues. Trimming took 4 bases from V and 7 from J, leaving 10 bases between them. Germline V gene data show CDR1 as LNHDA and CDR2 as SQIVND (reference sequence). The CDR3 protein is CASSTTRCGYTF. DNA of the CDR3: TGTGCCAGTAGTACTACAAGATGTGGCTACACCTTC.

This clonotype was found many times. The chain links TRBV27 to TRBJ1-4, with 11 bases fitting TRBD1. The CDR3 is 13 residues long. CDR1 and CDR2 from the germline V gene are MNHEY and SMNVEV (reference sequence). V was pared by 10 bases and J by 8 bases, with 6 bases of the junction left unmatched. The CDR3 loop is CATPGQGGEKLFF. The DNA for the CDR3 is TGTGCCACGCCGGGACAGGGGGGCGAAAAACTGTTTTTT.

In this sample, this clonotype turned up many times. J is TRBJ1-4 and V is TRBV12-3 or TRBV12-4, with 7 nucleotides matching TRBD1. The CDR3 sequence is 15 residues long. V lost 6 bases to trimming and J lost 5 bases; unmatched junction nucleotides: 9. The CDR3 region is CASRELTGRNEKLFF. The DNA of the CDR3 is TGTGCCAGCAGGGAATTGACAGGGAGGAATGAAAAACTGTTTTTT.

This clonotype is a singleton in its sample. In nucleotides, the CDR3 is TGTGCCATCAGACCGGACAGAACAGATACGCAGTATTTT. This gives the protein CAIRPDRTDTQYF. The chain uses TRBV10-3 and TRBJ2-3, with TRBD1 as a possible D gene (6 bases). CDR3 length equals 13 residues. Trimming left V 6 bases short and J 3 bases short, with 10 bases between. CDR1 is ENHRY and CDR2 is SYGVKD in the germline V gene.

This clonotype occurred many times. The rearrangement links TRBV20-1 to TRBJ2-3, with D perhaps TRBD2 (7 bases). Germline loops: CDR1 DFQATT, CDR2 SNEGSKA (reference sequence). The length of the CDR3 is 14 residues. V was trimmed by 6 bases and J by 3 bases, leaving 16 bases between them. The CDR3 here is CSAPKGGRTDTQYF. The CDR3 DNA sequence: TGCAGTGCCCCCAAGGGGGGGAGAACAGATACGCAGTATTTT.

This clonotype was picked up many times. This sequence joins TRBV18 and TRBJ1-1; D is uncertain. The V gene lost 1 base and the J gene lost 0 bases, with 3 bases spanning the gap. The CDR3 is 13 amino acids. Germline CDR1 is KGHSH and CDR2 is LQKENI. CDR3 sequence: CASSPLVNTEAFF. In DNA form, the CDR3 reads TGTGCCAGCTCACCACTTGTGAACACTGAAGCTTTCTTT.

The chain links TRBV19 to TRBJ1-1; D not resolved. Between the trimmed V and J ends, which lost 5 bases and 5 bases, there was a span of 9 bases. Germline V gene sequence: CDR1 LNHDA, CDR2 SQIVND (reference sequence). The CDR3 has 12 residues. As DNA, the CDR3 is TGTGCCAGTAGTGGTTTCCTGACTGAAGCTTTCTTT. This gives the protein CASSGFLTEAFF.

This clonotype was observed at least ten times. The chain couples TRBV6-5 to TRBJ1-1; maybe TRBD1 (5 bases). The CDR3 length is 14 residues. Germline values: CDR1 MNHEY, CDR2 SVGAGI. Trimming stripped 2 bases from V and 0 bases from J, with 7 bases between. DNA for the CDR3: TGTGCCAGCAGTTACGGACACTTGAACACTGAAGCTTTCTTT. Residues: CASSYGHLNTEAFF.

This clonotype was detected many times. The rearrangement links TRBV28 to TRBJ2-7, with a tentative D call TRBD2 (6 bases). V was pared by 2 bases and J by 5 bases, with 13 bases between. The CDR3 contains 14 residues. Germline CDR1 reads MDHEN; CDR2 reads SYDVKM. The CDR3 protein is CASSLGGISHEQYF. CDR3 in DNA: TGTGCCAGCAGTTTAGGCGGGATAAGCCACGAGCAGTACTTC.